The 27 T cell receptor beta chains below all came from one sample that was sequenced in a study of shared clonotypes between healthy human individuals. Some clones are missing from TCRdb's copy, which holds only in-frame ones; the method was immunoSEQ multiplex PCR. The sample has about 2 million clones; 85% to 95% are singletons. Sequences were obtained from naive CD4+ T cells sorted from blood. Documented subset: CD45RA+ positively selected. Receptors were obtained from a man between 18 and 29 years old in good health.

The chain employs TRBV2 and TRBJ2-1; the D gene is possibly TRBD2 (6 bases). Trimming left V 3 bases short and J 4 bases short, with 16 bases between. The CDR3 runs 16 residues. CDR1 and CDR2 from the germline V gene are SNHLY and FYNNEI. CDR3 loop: CASSEVLRLVYNEQFF. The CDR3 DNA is TGTGCCAGCAGTGAGGTACTGAGACTAGTGTACAATGAGCAGTTCTTC.

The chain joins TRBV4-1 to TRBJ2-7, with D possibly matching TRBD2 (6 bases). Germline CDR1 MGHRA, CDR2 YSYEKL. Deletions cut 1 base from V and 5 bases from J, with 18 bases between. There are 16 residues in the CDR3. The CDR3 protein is CASSQAPGLGAHEQYF. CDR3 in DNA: TGCGCCAGCAGCCAAGCCCCGGGACTGGGAGCTCACGAGCAGTACTTC.

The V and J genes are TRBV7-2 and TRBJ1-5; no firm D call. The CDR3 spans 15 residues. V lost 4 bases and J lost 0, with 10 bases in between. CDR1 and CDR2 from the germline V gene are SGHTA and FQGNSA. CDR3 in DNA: TGTGCCAGCAGCTCATTTACAACTAGCAATCAGCCCCAGCATTTT. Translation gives CASSSFTTSNQPQHF.

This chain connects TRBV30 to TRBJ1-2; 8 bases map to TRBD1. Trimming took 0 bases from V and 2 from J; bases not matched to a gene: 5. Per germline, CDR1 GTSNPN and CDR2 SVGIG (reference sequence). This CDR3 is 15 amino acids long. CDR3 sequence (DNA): TGTGCCTGGAGTGTGGACAGGGCCCTAAACTATGGCTACACCTTC. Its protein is CAWSVDRALNYGYTF.

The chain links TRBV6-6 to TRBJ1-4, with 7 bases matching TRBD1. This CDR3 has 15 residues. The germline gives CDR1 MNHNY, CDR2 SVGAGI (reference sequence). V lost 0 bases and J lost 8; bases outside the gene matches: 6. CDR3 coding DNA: TGTGCCAGCAGTTACTCGAGACAGGGAGGCGAAAAACTGTTTTTT. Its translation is CASSYSRQGGEKLFF.

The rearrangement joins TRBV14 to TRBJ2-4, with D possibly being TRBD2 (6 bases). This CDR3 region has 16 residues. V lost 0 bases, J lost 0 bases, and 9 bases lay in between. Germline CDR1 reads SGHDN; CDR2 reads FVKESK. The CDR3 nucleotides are TGTGCCAGCAGCCAAGAGGTCGGGGGAGCCAAAAACATTCAGTACTTC. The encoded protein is CASSQEVGGAKNIQYF.

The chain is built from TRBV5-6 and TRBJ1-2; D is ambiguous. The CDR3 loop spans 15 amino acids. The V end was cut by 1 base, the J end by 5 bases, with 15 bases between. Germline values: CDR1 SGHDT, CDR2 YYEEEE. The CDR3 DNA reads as TGTGCCAGCAGCTTGCCAGCCTCCCCTGGGTATGGCTACACCTTC. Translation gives CASSLPASPGYGYTF.

The DNA for the CDR3 is TGCGCCAGCAGCTTGGATGGGGTGGCGACCTACGAGCAGTACTTC. This gives the protein CASSLDGVATYEQYF. The chain couples TRBV5-1 to TRBJ2-7; no clear D. Trimming left V 0 bases short and J 2 bases short, with 12 bases between. CDR1 SGHRS and CDR2 YFSETQ come from the germline V gene. The CDR3 totals 15 residues.

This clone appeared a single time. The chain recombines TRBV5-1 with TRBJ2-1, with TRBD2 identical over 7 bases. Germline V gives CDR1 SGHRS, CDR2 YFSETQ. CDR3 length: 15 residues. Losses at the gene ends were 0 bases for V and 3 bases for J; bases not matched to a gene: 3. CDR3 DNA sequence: TGCGCCAGCAGCTTGGGACTAGCCCACTACAATGAGCAGTTCTTC. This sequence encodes CASSLGLAHYNEQFF.

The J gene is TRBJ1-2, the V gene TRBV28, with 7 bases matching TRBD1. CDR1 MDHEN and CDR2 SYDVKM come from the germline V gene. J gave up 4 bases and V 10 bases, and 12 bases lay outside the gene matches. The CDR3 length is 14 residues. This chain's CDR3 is CAMGERTGAYGYTF. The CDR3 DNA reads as TGTGCCATGGGGGAGAGGACAGGCGCCTATGGCTACACCTTC.

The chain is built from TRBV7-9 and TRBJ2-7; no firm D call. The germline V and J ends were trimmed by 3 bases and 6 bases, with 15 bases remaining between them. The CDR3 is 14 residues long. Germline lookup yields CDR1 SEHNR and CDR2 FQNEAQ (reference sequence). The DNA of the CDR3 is TGTGCCAGCAGCTTGTTAACCTCTCGCTCCGAGCAGTACTTC. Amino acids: CASSLLTSRSEQYF.

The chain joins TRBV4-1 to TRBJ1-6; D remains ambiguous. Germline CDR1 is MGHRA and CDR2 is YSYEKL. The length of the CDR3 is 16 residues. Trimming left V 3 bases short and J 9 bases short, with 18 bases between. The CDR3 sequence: CASSQGGLVPGSPLHF. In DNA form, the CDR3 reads TGCGCCAGCAGCCAGGGAGGGCTCGTGCCAGGTTCACCCCTCCACTTT.

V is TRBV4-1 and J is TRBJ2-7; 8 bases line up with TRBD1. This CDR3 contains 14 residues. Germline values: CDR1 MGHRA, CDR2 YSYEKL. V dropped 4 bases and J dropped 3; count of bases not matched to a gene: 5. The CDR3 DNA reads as TGCGCCAGCAGCCGGGGACAGGAGAACTACGAGCAGTACTTC. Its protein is CASSRGQENYEQYF.

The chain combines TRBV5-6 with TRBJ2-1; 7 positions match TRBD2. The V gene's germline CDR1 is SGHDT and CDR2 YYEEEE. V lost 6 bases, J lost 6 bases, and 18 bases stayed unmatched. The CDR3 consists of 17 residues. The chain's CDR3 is CASIGEGRSTQTNEQFF. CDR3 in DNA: TGTGCCAGCATCGGGGAGGGCCGGAGTACCCAAACCAATGAGCAGTTCTTC.

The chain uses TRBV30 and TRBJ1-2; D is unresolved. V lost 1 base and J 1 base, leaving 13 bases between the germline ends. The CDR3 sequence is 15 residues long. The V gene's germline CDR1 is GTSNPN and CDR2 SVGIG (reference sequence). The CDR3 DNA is TGTGCCTGGAGTGGCCCACTAGTCCTTAACTATGGCTACACCTTC. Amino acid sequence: CAWSGPLVLNYGYTF. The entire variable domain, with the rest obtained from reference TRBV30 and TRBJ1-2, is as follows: SQTIHQWPATLVQPVGSPLSLECTVEGTSNPNLYWYRQAAGRGLQLLFYSVGIGQISSEVPQNLSASRPQDRQFILSSKKLLLSDSGFYLCAWSGPLVLNYGYTFGSGTRLTVV.

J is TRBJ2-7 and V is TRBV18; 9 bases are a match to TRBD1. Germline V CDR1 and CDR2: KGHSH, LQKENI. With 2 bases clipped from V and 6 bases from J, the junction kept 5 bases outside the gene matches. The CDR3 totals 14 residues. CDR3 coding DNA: TGTGCCAGCTCACCAGGGACAGGGAGGGTCGAGCAGTACTTC. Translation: CASSPGTGRVEQYF.

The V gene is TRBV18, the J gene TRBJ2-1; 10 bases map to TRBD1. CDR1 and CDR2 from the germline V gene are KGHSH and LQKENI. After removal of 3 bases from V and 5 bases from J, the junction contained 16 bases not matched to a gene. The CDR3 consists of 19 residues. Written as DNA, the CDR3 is TGTGCCAGCTCACCTTATATAATACCCGGGACAGGGGCACACAATGAGCAGTTCTTC. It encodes CASSPYIIPGTGAHNEQFF.

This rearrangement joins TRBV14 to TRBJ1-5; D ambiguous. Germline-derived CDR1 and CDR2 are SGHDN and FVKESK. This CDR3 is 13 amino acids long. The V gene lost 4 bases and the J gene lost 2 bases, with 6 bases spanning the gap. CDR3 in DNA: TGTGCCAGCAGCCCCTTTGGCAATCAGCCCCAGCATTTT. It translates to CASSPFGNQPQHF.

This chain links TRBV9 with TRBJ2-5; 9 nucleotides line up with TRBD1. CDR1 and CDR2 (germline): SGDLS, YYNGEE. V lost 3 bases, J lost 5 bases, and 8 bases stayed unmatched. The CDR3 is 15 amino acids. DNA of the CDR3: TGTGCCAGCAGCGCCACGGGACAGGGTCGTGAGACCCAGTACTTC. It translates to CASSATGQGRETQYF.

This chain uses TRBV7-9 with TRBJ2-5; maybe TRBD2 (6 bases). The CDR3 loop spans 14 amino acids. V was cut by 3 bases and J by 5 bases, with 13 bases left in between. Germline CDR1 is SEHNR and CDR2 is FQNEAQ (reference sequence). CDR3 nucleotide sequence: TGTGCCAGCAGCTTCGGCGGGGTTGGGGAGACCCAGTACTTC. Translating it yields CASSFGGVGETQYF.

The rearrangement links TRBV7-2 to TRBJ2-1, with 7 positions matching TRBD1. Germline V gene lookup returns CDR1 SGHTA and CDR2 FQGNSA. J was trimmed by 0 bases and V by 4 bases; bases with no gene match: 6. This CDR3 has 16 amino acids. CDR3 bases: TGTGCCAGCAGCTGGTGGGGACAGAGCTCCTACAATGAGCAGTTCTTC. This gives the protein CASSWWGQSSYNEQFF.

CDR3 loop: CASSEELEQFF. The CDR3 coding sequence is TGTGCCAGCAGTGAGGAACTCGAGCAGTTCTTC. This chain connects TRBV2 to TRBJ2-1; D gene unclear. The CDR3 runs 11 residues. Germline V lookup: CDR1 SNHLY, CDR2 FYNNEI. Trimming left V 3 bases short and J 10 bases short, with 7 bases between.

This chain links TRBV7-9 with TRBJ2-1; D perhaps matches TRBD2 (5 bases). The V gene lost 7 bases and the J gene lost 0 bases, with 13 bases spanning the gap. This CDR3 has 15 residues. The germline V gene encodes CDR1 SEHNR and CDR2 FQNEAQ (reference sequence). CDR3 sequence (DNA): TGTGCCAGCACCCTCCGGGGATCCTCCTACAATGAGCAGTTCTTC. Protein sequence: CASTLRGSSYNEQFF.

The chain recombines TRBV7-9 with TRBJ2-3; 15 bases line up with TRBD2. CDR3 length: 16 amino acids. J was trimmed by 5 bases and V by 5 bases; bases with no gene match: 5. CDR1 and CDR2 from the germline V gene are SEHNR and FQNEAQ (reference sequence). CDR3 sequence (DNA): TGTGCCAGCAGCCGGGGACTAGCGGGAGGAGAAGATACGCAGTATTTT. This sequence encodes CASSRGLAGGEDTQYF.

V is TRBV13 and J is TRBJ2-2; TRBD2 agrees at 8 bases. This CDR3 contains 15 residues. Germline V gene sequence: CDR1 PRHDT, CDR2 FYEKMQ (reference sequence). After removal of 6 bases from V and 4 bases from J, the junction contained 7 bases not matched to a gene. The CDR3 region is CASSPSGTSTGELFF. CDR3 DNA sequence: TGTGCCAGCAGTCCCTCCGGGACTAGCACCGGGGAGCTGTTTTTT.

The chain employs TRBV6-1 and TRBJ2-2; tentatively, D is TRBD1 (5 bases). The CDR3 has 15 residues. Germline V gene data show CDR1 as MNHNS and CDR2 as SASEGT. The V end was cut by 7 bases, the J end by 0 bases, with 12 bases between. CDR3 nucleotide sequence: TGTGCCAGCACGTGGGTCAGGGCGAACACCGGGGAGCTGTTTTTT. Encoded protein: CASTWVRANTGELFF.

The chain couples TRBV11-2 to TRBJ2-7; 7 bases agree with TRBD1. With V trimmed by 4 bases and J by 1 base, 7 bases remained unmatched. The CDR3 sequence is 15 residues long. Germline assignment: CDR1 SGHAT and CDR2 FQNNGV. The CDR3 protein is CASSSLGQNSYEQYF. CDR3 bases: TGTGCCAGCAGCTCATTGGGACAGAATTCCTACGAGCAGTACTTC. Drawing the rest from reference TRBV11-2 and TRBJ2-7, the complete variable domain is EAGVAQSPRYKIIEKRQSVAFWCNPISGHATLYWYQQILGQGPKLLIQFQNNGVVDDSQLPKDRFSAERLKGVDSTLKIQPAKLEDSAVYLCASSSLGQNSYEQYFGPGTRLTVT.